The clone carrying this TCR beta chain was observed many times. RNA was extracted from 2.5 ml of whole blood of healthy adults. A UMI-containing oligonucleotide was joined by 3' ligation to the TCR cDNA template. Unsorted total RNA, roughly 1 to 1,100 ng, was DNase treated before reverse transcription. The data are from a study of naive and memory T cell subsets. Reverse transcription of blood and skin TCR RNA was primed at alpha and beta constant regions. The SP2 primer and nested alpha and beta constant region primers amplified ligated cDNA in four rounds. TCRdb reprocessed the 5' RACE reads via MiXCR and lists one record per CDR3 protein. The sample lists about 21,000 distinct CDR3 sequences, 4% to 5% occurring once. Trimming removed 5 bases from V and 1 base from J, with 9 bases in between. Germline loops: CDR1 MNHEY, CDR2 SVGEGT. The CDR3 runs to 14 residues.

V usage is TRBV6-2 or TRBV6-3 and J usage is TRBJ1-5; D might be TRBD1 (5 bases). The TCR sequence derives from a male donor in good health. CDR3 region: CASSNRDSNQPQHF. The CDR3 DNA sequence: TGTGCCAGCAGTAACCGGGACAGCAATCAGCCCCAGCATTTT.